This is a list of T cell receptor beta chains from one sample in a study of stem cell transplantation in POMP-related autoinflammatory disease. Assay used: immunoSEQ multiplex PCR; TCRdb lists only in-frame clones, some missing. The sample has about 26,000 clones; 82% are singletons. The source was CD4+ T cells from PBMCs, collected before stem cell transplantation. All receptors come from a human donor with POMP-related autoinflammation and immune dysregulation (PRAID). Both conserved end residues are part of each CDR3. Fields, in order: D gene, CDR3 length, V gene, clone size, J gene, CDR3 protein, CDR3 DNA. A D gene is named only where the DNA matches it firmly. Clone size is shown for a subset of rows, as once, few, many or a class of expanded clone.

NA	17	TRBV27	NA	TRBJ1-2	CASSLSRRTEKYYGYTF	TGTGCCAGCAGTTTATCCCGGCGGACAGAGAAGTACTATGGCTACACCTTC
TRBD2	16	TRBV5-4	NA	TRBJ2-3	CASSGWTSGVADTQYF	TGTGCCAGCAGCGGATGGACTAGCGGGGTGGCAGATACGCAGTATTTT
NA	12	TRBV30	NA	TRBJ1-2	CAWSVRQYGYTF	TGTGCCTGGAGTGTAAGACAGTATGGCTACACCTTC
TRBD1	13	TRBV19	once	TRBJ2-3	CASQDRGTDTQYF	TGTGCCAGCCAGGACAGGGGCACAGATACGCAGTATTTT
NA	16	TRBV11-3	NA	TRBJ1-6	CASTTGLSIYNSPLHF	TGTGCCAGCACTACAGGGTTATCCATCTATAATTCACCCCTCCACTTT
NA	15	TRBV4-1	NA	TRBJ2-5	CASSQDFGGRKTQYF	TGCGCCAGCAGCCAAGATTTTGGGGGGCGGAAGACCCAGTACTTC
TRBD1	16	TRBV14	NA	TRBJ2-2	CASSRGQVRGTGELFF	TGTGCCAGCAGTCGGGGACAGGTACGAGGCACCGGGGAGCTGTTTTTT
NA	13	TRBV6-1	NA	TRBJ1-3	CASSEQSGNTIYF	TGTGCCAGCAGTGAACAATCTGGAAACACCATATATTTT
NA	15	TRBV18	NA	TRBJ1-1	CASSPGLMGGTEAFF	TGTGCCAGCTCACCAGGGCTCATGGGGGGCACTGAAGCTTTCTTT
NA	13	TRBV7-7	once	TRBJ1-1	CASSFREYTEAFF	TGTGCTAGCAGCTTCAGGGAATACACTGAAGCTTTCTTT
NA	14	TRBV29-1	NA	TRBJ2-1	CSVEWGESYNEQFF	TGCAGCGTTGAATGGGGGGAGAGCTACAATGAGCAGTTCTTC
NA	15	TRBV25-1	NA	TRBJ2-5	CASNQGTKVGETQYF	TGTGCCAGCAATCAGGGCACAAAGGTTGGAGAGACCCAGTACTTC
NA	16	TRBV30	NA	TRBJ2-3	CAWSAATGPRSHTQYF	TGTGCCTGGAGTGCCGCTACGGGGCCAAGGAGTCATACGCAGTATTTT
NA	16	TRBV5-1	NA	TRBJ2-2	CASSSAVGDLTGELFF	TGCGCCAGCAGCTCGGCCGTCGGTGACCTCACCGGGGAGCTGTTTTTT
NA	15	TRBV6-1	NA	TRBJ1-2	CASSREDYRIYGYTF	TGTGCCAGCTCGAGGGAGGACTACAGGATCTATGGCTACACCTTC
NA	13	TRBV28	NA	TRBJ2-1	CAGSREPHNEQFF	TGTGCGGGGTCACGGGAGCCCCACAATGAGCAGTTCTTC
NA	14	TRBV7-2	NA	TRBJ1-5	CASSSRGGNQPQHF	TGTGCCAGCAGCTCTAGGGGGGGCAATCAGCCCCAGCATTTT
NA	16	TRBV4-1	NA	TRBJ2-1	CASSQGAWRDENEQFF	TGCGCCAGCAGCCAAGGTGCCTGGAGGGACGAGAATGAGCAGTTCTTC
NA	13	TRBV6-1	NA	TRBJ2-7	CASNTLSAYEQYF	TGTGCCAGCAATACACTTAGTGCCTACGAGCAGTACTTC
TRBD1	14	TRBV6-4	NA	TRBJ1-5	CASRGRTGELPQHF	TGTGCCAGCAGGGGCAGGACAGGTGAGTTGCCCCAGCATTTT
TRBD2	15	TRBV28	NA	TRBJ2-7	CASSLAASGRGEQYF	TGTGCCAGCAGTTTAGCCGCTAGCGGGAGGGGCGAGCAGTACTTC
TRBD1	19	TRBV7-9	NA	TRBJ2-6	CASSTKTGDFSTGANVLTF	TGTGCCAGCAGCACAAAGACAGGGGATTTTTCGACCGGGGCCAACGTCCTGACTTTC
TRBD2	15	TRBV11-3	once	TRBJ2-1	CASSLGTSDLNEQFF	TGTGCCAGCAGCCTCGGGACTAGCGATCTCAATGAGCAGTTCTTC
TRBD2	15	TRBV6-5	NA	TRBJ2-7	CASSSPGTSAYEQYF	TGTGCCAGCAGTTCTCCCGGGACTAGCGCCTACGAGCAGTACTTC
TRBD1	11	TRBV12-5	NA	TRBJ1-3	CASGHWTGTHF	TGTGCTAGTGGTCACTGGACAGGGACGCATTTT
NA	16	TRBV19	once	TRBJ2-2	CASRNWGVWSTGELFF	TGTGCCAGTAGAAATTGGGGGGTTTGGAGCACCGGGGAGCTGTTTTTT
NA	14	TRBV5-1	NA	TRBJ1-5	CASSLDSLNQPQHF	TGCGCCAGCAGCTTGGACAGCCTCAATCAGCCCCAGCATTTT
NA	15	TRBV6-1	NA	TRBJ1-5	CASSDFGVDGQPQHF	TGTGCCAGCAGTGATTTCGGGGTTGACGGTCAGCCCCAGCATTTT
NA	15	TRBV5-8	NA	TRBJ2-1	CASSLFGPADSEQFF	TGTGCCAGCAGCTTGTTTGGGCCCGCCGATAGTGAGCAGTTCTTC
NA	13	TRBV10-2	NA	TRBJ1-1	CASSRQQNTEAFF	TGCGCCAGCAGTAGACAGCAGAACACTGAAGCTTTCTTT
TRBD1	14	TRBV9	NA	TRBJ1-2	CASTNDRGNYGYTF	TGTGCCAGCACCAACGACAGGGGCAACTATGGCTACACCTTC
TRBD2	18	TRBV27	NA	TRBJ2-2	CASRGGPSGRAGTGELFF	TGTGCCAGCCGAGGGGGGCCTAGCGGGAGGGCCGGGACCGGGGAGCTGTTTTTT
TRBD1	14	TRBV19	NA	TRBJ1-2	CASSPRTGHYGYTF	TGTGCCAGTAGTCCTAGGACAGGACACTATGGCTACACCTTC